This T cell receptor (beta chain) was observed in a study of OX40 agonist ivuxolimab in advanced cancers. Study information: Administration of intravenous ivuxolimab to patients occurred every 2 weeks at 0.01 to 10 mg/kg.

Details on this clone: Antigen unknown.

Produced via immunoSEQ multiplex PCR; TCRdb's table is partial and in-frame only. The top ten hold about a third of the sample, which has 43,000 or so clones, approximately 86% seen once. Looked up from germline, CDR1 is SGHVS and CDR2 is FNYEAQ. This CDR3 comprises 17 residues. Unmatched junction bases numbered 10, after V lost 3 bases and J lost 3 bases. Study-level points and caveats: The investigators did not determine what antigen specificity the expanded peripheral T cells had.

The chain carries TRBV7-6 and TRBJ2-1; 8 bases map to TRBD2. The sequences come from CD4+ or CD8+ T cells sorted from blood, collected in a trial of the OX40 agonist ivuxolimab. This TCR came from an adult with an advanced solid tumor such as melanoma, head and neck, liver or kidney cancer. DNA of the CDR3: TGTGCCAGCAGCTTCTCAGGAAGCGGGAGAGGCTACAATGAGCAGTTCTTC. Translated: CASSFSGSGRGYNEQFF.